The entry below gives a single T cell receptor beta chain sequence along with its context. Its antigen is not known. Vbeta (60) and Jbeta (13) primers were used in the PCR. The assay was immunoSEQ multiplex PCR, and TCRdb's table has in-frame clones only and misses some. The sample has under 65,000 clones, and its top ten clones hold less than 4%. The data were taken from a study of cytomegalovirus exposure and HLA in healthy donors. Trimming removed 3 bases at V and 2 bases at J, with 16 bases between. The germline gives CDR1 SQVTM, CDR2 ANQGSEA. The CDR3 totals 15 residues. General study results and limits: Donors belonging to an Asian-associated ancestry cluster reportedly showed fewer N-insertions in productive TCRs than the roughly 670-donor mean, according to what a later analysis found.

Sequenced: PBMCs. The receptor was isolated from a woman younger than 30 in good health and CMV-seronegative. The chain is built from TRBV29-1 and TRBJ1-2; D unclear. CDR3 residues: CSVDGRVGGNYGYTF. The CDR3 DNA reads as TGCAGCGTTGACGGTCGTGTCGGCGGAAACTATGGCTACACCTTC.